This T cell receptor (beta chain) is from a study of early T cells in non-severe SARS-CoV-2 infection (TCRdb year 2021). In terms of the full investigation: TCR sequencing used bulk RNA from unsorted whole blood, so alpha and beta chains could not be paired.

This was a case-control study nested in a cohort of healthcare workers in London, UK, who had nasopharyngeal swab PCR tests and blood samples taken every week. Healthcare workers were recruited between 23 and 31 March 2020, during the week of the UK lockdown, and were followed weekly for up to about 16 weeks. The germline V gene provides CDR1 SGHTA and CDR2 FQGTGA. Relative to germline, V is missing 5 bases and J is missing 3 bases, with 3 bases of the junction outside any gene match. From the cysteine through the phenylalanine, the CDR3 covers 14 amino acids. Only the CDR3 DNA is retained, 42 bases long and in frame from the first base. The investigation overall reported the following: VDJdb matching was skewed toward anti-spike CD8 responses and likely underestimated virus-specific expansions, missing private and CD4 specificities.

Libraries were prepared through 5' RACE. Data came from a NextSeq 500. Unique molecular identifiers were attached to individual cDNA molecules in the TCR library protocol so that sequencing error and PCR bias could be corrected. Both TCR alpha and beta chains were sequenced, and tight co-correlation was observed between alpha and beta sequence abundances in each sample. As for the authors' bioinformatics: Decombinator V4 was used to annotate TCR sequences for V gene, J gene and CDR3. Expanded TCRs were defined as changing significantly between any two time points under a Poisson model with p below 0.0001. TCR abundances were normalised to the total number of TCRs sequenced in each sample and reported as counts per million. MAIT TCRs were defined by TRAV1-2 paired with TRAJ12, TRAJ20 or TRAJ33, and iNKT TCRs by TRAV10 paired with TRAJ18. A search of VDJdb, accessed on 1 November 2021, was run for TCRs annotated to CMV, EBV and SARS-CoV-2, with TCRs annotated for multiple antigens excluded. The public reads were quality trimmed at Q25 with fastp and then assembled into clones with MiXCR by TCRdb, keeping productive beta chains. CDR3 protein sequences are deduplicated, and each keeps its most common genes and DNA. TCRdb, not the authors, supplied the V and J calls. This sample lists about 81,000 distinct CDR3 sequences; 14% were detected once. Together, the top ten hold approximately 11% of the sample.

This clonotype was picked up a small number of times. Its antigen is currently not known. No much larger clonotype is one base removed from it; base qualities were not supplied. The sample was whole blood. The sequence was collected from an adult who was a healthcare worker with PCR-confirmed SARS-CoV-2 infection or an uninfected control (not recorded which). Here the chain combines TRBV7-3 and TRBJ2-7; 11 central bases correspond to TRBD2. The CDR3 reads CASSVLAGDYEQYF. The DNA is TGTGCCAGCAGCGTACTAGCGGGGGACTACGAGCAGTACTTC. Reference TRBV7-3 and TRBJ2-7 genes cover what lies past the CDR3, so the full variable domain is GAGVSQTPSNKVTEKGKYVELRCDPISGHTALYWYRQSLGQGPEFLIYFQGTGAADDSGLPNDRFFAVRPEGSVSTLKIQRTERGDSAVYLCASSVLAGDYEQYFGPGTRLTVT.